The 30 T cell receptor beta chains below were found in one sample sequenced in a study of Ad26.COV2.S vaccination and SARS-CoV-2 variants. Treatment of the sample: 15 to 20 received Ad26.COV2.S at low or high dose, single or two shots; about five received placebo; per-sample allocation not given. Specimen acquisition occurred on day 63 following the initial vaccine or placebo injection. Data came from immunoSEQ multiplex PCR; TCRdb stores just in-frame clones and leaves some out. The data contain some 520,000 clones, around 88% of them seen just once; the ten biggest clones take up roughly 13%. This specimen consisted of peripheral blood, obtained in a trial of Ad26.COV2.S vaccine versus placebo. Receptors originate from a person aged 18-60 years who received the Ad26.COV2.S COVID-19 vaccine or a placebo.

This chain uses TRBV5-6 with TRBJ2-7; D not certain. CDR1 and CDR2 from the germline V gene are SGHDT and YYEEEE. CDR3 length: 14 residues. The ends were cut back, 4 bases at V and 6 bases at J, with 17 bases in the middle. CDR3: CASSPARRLGEQYF. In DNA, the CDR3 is TGTGCCAGCAGCCCCGCGAGGCGCCTCGGCGAGCAGTACTTC.

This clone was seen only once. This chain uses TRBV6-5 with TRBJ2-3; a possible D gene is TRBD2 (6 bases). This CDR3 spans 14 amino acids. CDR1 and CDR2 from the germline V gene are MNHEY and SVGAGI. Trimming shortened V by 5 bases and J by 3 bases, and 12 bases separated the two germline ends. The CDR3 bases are TGTGCCAGCAGTACCCTGGGGGGTACAGATACGCAGTATTTT. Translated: CASSTLGGTDTQYF.

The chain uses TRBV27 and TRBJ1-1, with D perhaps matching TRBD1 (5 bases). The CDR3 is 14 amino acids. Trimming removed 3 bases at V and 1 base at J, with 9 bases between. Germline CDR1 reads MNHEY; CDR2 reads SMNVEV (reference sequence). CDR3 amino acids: CASSFRDPNTEAFF. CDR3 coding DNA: TGTGCCAGCAGTTTCAGGGACCCGAACACTGAAGCTTTCTTT.

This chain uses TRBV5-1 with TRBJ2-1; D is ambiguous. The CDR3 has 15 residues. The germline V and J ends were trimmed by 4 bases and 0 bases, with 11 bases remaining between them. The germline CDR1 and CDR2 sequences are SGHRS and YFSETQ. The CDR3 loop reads CASSEAPSSYNEQFF. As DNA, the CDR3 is TGCGCCAGCAGCGAGGCTCCCAGCTCCTACAATGAGCAGTTCTTC. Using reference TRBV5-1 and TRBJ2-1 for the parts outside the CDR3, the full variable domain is KAGVTQTPRYLIKTRGQQVTLSCSPISGHRSVSWYQQTPGQGLQFLFEYFSETQRNKGNFPGRFSGRQFSNSRSEMNVSTLELGDSALYLCASSEAPSSYNEQFFGPGTRLTVL.

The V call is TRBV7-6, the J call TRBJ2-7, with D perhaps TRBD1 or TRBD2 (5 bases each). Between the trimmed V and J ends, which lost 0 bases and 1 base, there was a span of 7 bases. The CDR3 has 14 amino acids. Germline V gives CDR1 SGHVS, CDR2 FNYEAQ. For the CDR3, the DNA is TGTGCCAGCAGCTTAGCGTGGGGGTCCTACGAGCAGTACTTC. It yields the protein CASSLAWGSYEQYF.

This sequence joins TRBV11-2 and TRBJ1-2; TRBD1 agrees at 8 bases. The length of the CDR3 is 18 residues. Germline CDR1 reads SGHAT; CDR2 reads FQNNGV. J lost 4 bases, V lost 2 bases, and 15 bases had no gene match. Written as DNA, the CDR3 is TGTGCCAGCAGCTTAAGTTGGCAGGGGGCTCCTCTCGGCTATGGCTACACCTTC. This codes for CASSLSWQGAPLGYGYTF.

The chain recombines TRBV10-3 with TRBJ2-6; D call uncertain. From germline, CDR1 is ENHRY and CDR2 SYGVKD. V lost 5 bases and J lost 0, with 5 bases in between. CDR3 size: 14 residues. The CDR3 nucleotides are TGTGCCATCAGTACCAGCTCTGGGGCCAACGTCCTGACTTTC. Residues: CAISTSSGANVLTF.

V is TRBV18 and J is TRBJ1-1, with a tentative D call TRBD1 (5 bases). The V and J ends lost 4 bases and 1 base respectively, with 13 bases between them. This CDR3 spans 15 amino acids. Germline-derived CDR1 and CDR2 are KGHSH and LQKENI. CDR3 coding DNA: TGTGCCAGCTCACAACGACAGATCTCGAACACTGAAGCTTTCTTT. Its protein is CASSQRQISNTEAFF.

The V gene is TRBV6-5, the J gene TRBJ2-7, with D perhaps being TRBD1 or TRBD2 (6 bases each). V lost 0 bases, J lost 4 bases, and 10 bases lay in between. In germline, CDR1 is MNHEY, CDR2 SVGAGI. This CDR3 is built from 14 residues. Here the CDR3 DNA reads TGTGCCAGCAGTTACTCGGAGGGGGTGTACGAGCAGTACTTC. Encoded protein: CASSYSEGVYEQYF.

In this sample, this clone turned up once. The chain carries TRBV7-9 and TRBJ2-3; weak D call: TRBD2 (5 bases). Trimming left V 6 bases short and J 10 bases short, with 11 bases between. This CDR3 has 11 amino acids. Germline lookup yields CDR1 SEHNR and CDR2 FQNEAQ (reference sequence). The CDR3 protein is CASRRLAAQYF. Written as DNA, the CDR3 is TGTGCCAGCAGGCGGCTAGCCGCGCAGTATTTT.

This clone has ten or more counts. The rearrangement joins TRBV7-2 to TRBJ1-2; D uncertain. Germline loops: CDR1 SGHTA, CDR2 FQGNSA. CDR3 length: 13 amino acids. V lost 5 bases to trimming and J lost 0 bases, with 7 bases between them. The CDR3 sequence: CASSPDPNYGYTF. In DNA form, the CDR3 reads TGTGCCAGCAGCCCCGACCCTAACTATGGCTACACCTTC.

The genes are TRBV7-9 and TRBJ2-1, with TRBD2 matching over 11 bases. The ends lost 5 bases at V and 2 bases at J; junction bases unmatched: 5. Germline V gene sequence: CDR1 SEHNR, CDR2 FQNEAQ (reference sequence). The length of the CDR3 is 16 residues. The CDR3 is CASSPLAGVTYNEQFF. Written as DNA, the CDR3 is TGTGCCAGCAGCCCACTAGCGGGAGTTACCTACAATGAGCAGTTCTTC. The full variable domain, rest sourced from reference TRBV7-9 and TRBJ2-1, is DTGVSQNPRHKITKRGQNVTFRCDPISEHNRLYWYRQTLGQGPEFLTYFQNEAQLEKSRLLSDRFSAERPKGSFSTLEIQRTEQGDSAMYLCASSPLAGVTYNEQFFGPGTRLTVL.

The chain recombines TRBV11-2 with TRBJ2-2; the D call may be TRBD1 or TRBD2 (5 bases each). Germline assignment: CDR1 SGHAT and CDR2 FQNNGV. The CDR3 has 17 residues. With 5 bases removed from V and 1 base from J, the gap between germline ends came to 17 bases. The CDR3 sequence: CASSPDFGTVNTGELFF. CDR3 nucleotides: TGTGCCAGCAGCCCAGATTTCGGGACGGTGAACACCGGGGAGCTGTTTTTT.

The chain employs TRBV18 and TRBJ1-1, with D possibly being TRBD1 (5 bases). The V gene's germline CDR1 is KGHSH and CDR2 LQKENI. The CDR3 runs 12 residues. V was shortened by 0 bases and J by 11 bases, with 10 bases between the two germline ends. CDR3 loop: CASSPPRGAAFF. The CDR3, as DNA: TGTGCCAGCTCACCACCGAGGGGAGCGGCTTTCTTT. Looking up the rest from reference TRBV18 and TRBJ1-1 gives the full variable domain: NAGVMQNPRHLVRRRGQEARLRCSPMKGHSHVYWYRQLPEEGLKFMVYLQKENIIDESGMPKERFSAEFPKEGPSILRIQQVVRGDSAAYFCASSPPRGAAFFGQGTRLTVV.

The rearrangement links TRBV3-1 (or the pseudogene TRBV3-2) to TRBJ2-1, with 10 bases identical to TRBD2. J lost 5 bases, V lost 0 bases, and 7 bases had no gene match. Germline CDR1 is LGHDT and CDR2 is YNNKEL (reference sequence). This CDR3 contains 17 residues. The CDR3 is CASSQDLSLAGDNEQFF. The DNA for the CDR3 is TGTGCCAGCAGCCAAGATTTGTCGCTAGCGGGAGACAATGAGCAGTTCTTC.

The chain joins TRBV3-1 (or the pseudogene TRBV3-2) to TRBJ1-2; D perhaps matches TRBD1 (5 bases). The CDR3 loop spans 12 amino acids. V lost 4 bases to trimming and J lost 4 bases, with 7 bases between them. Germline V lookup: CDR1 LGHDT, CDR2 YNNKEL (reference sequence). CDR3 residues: CASSRDRYGYTF. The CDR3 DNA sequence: TGTGCCAGCAGCCGGGACCGCTATGGCTACACCTTC.

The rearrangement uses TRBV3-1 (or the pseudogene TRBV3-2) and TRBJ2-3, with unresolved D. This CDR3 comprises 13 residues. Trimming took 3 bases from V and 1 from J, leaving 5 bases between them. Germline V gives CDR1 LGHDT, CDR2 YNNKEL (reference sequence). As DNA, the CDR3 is TGTGCCAGCAGCCATAGTGGCACAGATACGCAGTATTTT. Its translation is CASSHSGTDTQYF.

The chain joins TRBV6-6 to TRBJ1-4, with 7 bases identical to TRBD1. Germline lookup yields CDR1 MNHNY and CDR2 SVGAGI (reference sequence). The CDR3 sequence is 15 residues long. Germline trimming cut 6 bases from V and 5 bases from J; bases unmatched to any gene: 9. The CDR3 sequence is CASRRRDSPNEKLFF. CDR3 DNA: TGTGCCAGCAGACGACGGGACAGTCCGAATGAAAAACTGTTTTTT.

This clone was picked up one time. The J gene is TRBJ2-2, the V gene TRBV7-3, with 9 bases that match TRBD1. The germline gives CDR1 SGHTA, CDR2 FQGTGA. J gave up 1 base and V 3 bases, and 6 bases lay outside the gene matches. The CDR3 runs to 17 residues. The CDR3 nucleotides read TGTGCCAGCAGCTTTATCCCGACAGGGGGGAACACCGGGGAGCTGTTTTTT. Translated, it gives CASSFIPTGGNTGELFF.

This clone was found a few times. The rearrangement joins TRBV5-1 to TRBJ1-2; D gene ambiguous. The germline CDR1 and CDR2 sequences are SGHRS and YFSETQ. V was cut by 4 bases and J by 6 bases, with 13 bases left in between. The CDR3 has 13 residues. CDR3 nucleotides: TGCGCCAGCAGCCCTAGGATCCGGGATGGCTACACCTTC. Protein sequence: CASSPRIRDGYTF.

CDR3 sequence reads: CASSVRGEVGSETQYF. The DNA for the CDR3 is TGTGCCAGCAGCGTACGGGGGGAAGTAGGTTCGGAGACCCAGTACTTC. The chain recombines TRBV9 with TRBJ2-5; TRBD2 matches at 7 bases. J lost 5 bases, V lost 1 base, and 11 bases had no gene match. The CDR3 length is 16 residues. CDR1 SGDLS and CDR2 YYNGEE come from the germline V gene. The full variable domain, in which reference TRBV9 and TRBJ2-5 provide the parts outside the CDR3, is DSGVTQTPKHLITATGQRVTLRCSPRSGDLSVYWYQQSLDQGLQFLIQYYNGEERAKGNILERFSAQQFPDLHSELNLSSLELGDSALYFCASSVRGEVGSETQYFGPGTRLLVL.

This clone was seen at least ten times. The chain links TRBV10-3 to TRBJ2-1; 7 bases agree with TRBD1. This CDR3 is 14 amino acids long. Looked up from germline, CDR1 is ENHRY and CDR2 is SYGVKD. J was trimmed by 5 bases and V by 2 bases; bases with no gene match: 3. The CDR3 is CAISENQGDNEQFF. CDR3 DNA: TGTGCCATCAGTGAGAACCAGGGGGACAATGAGCAGTTCTTC.

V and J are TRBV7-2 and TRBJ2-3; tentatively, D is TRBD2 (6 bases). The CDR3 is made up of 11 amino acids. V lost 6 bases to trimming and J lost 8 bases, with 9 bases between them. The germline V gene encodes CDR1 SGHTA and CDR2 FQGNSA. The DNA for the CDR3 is TGTGCCAGCAGAGAAGCGGGTACGCAGTATTTT. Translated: CASREAGTQYF.

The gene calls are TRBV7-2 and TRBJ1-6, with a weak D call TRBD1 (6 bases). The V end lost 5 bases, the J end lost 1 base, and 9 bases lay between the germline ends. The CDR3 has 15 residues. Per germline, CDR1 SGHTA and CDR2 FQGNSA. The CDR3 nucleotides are TGTGCCAGCAGCAAACAGGGTTCCTATAATTCACCCCTCCACTTT. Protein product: CASSKQGSYNSPLHF.

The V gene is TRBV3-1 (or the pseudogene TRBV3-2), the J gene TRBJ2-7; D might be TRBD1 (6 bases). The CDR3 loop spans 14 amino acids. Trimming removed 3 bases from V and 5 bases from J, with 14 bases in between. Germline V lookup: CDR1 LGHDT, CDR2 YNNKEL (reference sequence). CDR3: CASSQLGQGHEQYF. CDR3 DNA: TGTGCCAGCAGCCAGTTGGGACAAGGACACGAGCAGTACTTC.

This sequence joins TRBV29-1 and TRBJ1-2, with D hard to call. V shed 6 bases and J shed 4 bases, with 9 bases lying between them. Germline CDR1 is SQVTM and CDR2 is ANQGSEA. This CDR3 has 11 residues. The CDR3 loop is CSVALGYGYTF. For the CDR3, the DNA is TGCAGCGTCGCGTTGGGCTATGGCTACACCTTC.

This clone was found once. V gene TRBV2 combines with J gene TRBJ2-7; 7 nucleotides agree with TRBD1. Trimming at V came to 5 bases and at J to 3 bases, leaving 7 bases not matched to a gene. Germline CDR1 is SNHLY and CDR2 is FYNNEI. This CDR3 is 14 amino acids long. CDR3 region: CASSTRTGDYEQYF. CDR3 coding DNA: TGTGCCAGCAGTACTCGGACAGGAGACTACGAGCAGTACTTC.

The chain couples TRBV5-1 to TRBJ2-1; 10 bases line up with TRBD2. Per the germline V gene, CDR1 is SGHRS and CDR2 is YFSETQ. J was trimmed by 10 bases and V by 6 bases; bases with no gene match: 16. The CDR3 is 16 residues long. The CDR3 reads CASTTGWASGRREQFF. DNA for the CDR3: TGCGCCAGCACCACTGGGTGGGCTAGCGGGAGACGAGAGCAGTTCTTC.

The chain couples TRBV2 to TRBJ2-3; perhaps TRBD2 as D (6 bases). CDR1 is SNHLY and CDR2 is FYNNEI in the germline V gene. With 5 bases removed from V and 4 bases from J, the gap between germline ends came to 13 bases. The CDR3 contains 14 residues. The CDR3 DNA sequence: TGTGCCAGCAGTTCGCGTAGCGGATCAGATACGCAGTATTTT. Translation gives CASSSRSGSDTQYF.

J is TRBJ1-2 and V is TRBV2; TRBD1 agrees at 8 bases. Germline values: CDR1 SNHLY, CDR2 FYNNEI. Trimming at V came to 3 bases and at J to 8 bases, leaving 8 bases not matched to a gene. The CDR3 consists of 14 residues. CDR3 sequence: CASSELNRQGGYTF. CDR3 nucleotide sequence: TGTGCCAGCAGTGAGTTGAACCGACAGGGGGGCTACACCTTC.